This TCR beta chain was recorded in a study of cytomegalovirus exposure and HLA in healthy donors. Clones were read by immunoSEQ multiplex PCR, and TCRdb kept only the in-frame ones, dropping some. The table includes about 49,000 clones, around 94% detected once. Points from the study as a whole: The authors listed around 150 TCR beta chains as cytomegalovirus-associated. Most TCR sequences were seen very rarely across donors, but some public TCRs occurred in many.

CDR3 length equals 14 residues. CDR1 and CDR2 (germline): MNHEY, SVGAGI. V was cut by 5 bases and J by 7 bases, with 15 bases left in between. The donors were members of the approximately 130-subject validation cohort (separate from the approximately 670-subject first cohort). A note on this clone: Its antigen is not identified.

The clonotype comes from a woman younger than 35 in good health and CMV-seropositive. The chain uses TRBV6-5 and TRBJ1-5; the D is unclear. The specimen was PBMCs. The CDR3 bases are TGTGCCAGCAGTGAAGGAGGAGAGGGACAGCCCCAGCATTTT. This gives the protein CASSEGGEGQPQHF.